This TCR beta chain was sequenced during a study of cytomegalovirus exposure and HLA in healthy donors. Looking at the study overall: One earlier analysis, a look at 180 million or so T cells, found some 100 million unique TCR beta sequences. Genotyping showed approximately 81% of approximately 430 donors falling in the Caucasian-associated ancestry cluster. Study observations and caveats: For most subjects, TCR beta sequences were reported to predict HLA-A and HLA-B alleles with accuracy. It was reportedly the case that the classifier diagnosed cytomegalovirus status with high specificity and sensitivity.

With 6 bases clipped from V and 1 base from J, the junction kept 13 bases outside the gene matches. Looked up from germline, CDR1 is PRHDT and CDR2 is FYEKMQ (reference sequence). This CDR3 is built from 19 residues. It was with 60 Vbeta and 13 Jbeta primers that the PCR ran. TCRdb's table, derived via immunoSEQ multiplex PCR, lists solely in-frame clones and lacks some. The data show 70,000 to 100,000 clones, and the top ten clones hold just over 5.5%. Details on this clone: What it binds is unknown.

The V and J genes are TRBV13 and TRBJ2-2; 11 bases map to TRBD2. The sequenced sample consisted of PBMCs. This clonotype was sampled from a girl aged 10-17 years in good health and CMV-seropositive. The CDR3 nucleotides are TGTGCCAGCAGTGACCTCGGGACTAGCGGAGGAAGGAACACCGGGGAGCTGTTTTTT. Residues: CASSDLGTSGGRNTGELFF.